This TCR beta chain was obtained from a study of beta chain features in type 1 diabetes. Whole-study context: When patients were set against healthy donors, age, gender and cell yields were similar.

Markers CD45RO/CCR7/CD25/CD127/CD95/CD27 served to sort CD4+ naive, central memory, regulatory and stem cell-like memory cells. Expressed TCRB transcripts got sequenced, as all isolated RNA was reverse transcribed. TCRdb keeps only in-frame clones here, not all; method: immunoSEQ multiplex PCR. The sample holds under 150,000 clones, under 60% seen once. This CDR3 contains 11 residues. Trimming pared 2 bases from V and 7 bases from J, leaving 7 bases between. Germline values: CDR1 SGHRS, CDR2 YFSETQ. This rearrangement joins TRBV5-1 to TRBJ2-7; D is possibly TRBD1 (5 bases). Sequencing input: Tregs from blood. The receptor comes from a man between 18 and 35 years old in good health. CDR3 in DNA: TGCGCCAGCAGCTTAGACAGAGAGCAGTACTTC. It specifies CASSLDREQYF. The whole variable domain, remainder taken from reference TRBV5-1 and TRBJ2-7, is KAGVTQTPRYLIKTRGQQVTLSCSPISGHRSVSWYQQTPGQGLQFLFEYFSETQRNKGNFPGRFSGRQFSNSRSEMNVSTLELGDSALYLCASSLDREQYFGPGTRLTVT.